This T cell receptor (beta chain) was recorded in a study of PD-L1 blockade in urothelial cancer. The wider study: Male sex and bladder-origin urothelial cancer characterized about 85% of the roughly 30 patients. Analysis of blood occurred 3 weeks (second dose) and 6 weeks after treatment start. Specimens of blood held a median count of roughly 140,000 T cells.

Repertoires were generated with immunoSEQ multiplex PCR, while TCRdb's copy carries only in-frame clones and drops some. The sample records about 47,000 clones, roughly four fifths being singletons. Study results and caveats: Below-median pretreatment blood TCR clonality was associated with improved progression-free and overall survival.

Trimming stripped 8 bases from V and 6 bases from J, with 7 bases between. The CDR3 is 11 amino acids. CDR1 is LNHDA and CDR2 is SQIVND in the germline V gene (reference sequence). Note on this clone: Its antigen is unidentified.

Documented time point: pretreatment peripheral blood. This receptor was identified in a man aged 50-60 years with urothelial cancer. The genes are TRBV19 and TRBJ2-2; D is undetermined. The sequences come from PBMCs, collected around atezolizumab (anti-PD-L1) treatment. CDR3 DNA sequence: TGTGCCAGTGAGGTGGCCGGGGAGCTGTTTTTT. As protein: CASEVAGELFF. Full variable domain (remainder filled in from reference TRBV19 and TRBJ2-2): DGGITQSPKYLFRKEGQNVTLSCEQNLNHDAMYWYRQDPGQGLRLIYYSQIVNDFQKGDIAEGYSVSREKKESFPLTVTSAQKNPTAFYLCASEVAGELFFGEGSRLTVL.